The following is a T cell receptor beta chain sequence with its context. What it recognizes is unknown. CDR3 size: 15 residues. Germline lookup yields CDR1 MNHEY and CDR2 SVGAGI. After removal of 7 bases from V and 2 bases from J, the junction contained 8 bases not matched to a gene. These data are taken from a study of cytomegalovirus exposure and HLA in healthy donors. Study results and caveats: Cytomegalovirus status was reportedly diagnosed by the classifier with high sensitivity and specificity. Most of the TCR beta V segments (in an earlier analysis) were productive either about 87% or about 30% of the time. In a later analysis, TCR beta V- and J-gene trimming was associated with a missense DCLRE1C variant.

Healthy individuals who donated bone marrow served as the donors. PCR involved 60 Vbeta and 13 Jbeta primers. Libraries were prepared by immunoSEQ multiplex PCR; TCRdb keeps only in-frame clonotypes and omits some of them. The top ten clones hold about 5% of a sample with 150,000 or so clones, around 80% of them seen once. Sequenced sample: PBMCs. The chain combines TRBV6-5 with TRBJ1-1, with 9 bases lining up with TRBD1. The sequence came from a man aged 25 to 40 in good health and CMV-seropositive. The CDR3 sequence: CASTPRDRANTEAFF. The CDR3, as DNA: TGTGCCAGCACTCCCCGGGACAGGGCCAACACTGAAGCTTTCTTT.